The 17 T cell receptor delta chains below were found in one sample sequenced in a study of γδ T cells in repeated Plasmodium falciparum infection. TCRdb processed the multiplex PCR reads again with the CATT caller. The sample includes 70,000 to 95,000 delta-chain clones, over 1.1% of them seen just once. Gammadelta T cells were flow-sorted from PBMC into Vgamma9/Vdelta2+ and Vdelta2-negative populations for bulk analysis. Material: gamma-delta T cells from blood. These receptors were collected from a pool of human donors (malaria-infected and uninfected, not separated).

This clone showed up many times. The CDR3 nucleotides read TGTGCTCTTGGAGCTACGCCGGCCTTGGGGGACTACACCGATAAACTCATCTTT. This gives the protein CALGATPALGDYTDKLIF. V gene TRDV1 combines with J gene TRDJ1; 7 nucleotides agree with TRDD3. No J segment appears in TCRdb, so it was assigned here by matching the sequence to germline. Germline values: CDR1 TSWWSYY, CDR2 QGS. V gave up 6 bases and J gave up 0 bases; unmatched junction bases: 16. The CDR3 runs 18 residues.

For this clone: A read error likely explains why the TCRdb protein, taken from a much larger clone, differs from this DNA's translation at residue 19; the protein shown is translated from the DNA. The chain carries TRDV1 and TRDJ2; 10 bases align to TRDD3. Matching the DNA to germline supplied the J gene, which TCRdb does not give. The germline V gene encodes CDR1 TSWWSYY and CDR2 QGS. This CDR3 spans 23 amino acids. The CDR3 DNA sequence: TGTGCTCTTGGGGATCTAAGTCTTCCTAGCCAGACTGGGGGATGTAATTTGACAACACAACTCTTCTTT. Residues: CALGDLSLPSQTGGCNLTTQLFF.

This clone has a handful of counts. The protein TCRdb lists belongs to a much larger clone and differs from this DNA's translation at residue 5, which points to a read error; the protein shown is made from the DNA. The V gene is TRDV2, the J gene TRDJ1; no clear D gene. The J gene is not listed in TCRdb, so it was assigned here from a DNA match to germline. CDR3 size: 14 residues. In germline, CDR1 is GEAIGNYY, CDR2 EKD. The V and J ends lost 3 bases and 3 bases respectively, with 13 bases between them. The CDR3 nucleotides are TGTGCCTGTGACTCCCCCTCTCTGCCCGATAAACTCATCTTT. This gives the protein CACDSPSLPDKLIF.

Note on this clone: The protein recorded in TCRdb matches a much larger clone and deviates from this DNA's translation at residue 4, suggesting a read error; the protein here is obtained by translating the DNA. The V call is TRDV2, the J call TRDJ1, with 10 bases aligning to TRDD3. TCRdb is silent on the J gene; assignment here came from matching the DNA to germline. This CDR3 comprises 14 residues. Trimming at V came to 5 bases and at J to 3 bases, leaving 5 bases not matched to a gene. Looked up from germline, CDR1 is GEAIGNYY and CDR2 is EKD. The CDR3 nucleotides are TGTGCCTGTGGCCTACTGGGGGATCCCGATAAACTCATCTTT. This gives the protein CACGLLGDPDKLIF.

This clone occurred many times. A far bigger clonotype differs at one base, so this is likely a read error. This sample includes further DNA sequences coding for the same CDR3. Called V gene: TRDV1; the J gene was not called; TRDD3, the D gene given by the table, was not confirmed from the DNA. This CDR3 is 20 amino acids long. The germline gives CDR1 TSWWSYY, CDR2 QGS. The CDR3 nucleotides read TGTGCTCTTGGGGAACCCCCCCCTTTCCTATTCGGTCATTCCCCTGATAAGCTCATCTTT. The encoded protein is CALGEPPPFLFGHSPDKLIF.

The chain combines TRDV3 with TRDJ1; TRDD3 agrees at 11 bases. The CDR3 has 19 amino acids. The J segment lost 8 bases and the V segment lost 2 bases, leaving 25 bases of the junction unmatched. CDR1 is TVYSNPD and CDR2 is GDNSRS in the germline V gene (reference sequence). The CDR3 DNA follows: TGTGCCTTTCAGTGTATCTGGGGGATACTAGGGAGGGTCTTAGGGAAACTCATCTTT. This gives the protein CAFQCIWGILGRVLGKLIF. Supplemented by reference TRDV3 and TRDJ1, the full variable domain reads CDKVTQSSPDQTVASGSEVVLLCTYDTVYSNPDLFWYRIRPDYSFQFVFYGDNSRSEGADFTQGRFSVKHILTQKAFHLVISPVRTEDSATYYCAFQCIWGILGRVLGKLIFGKGTRVTVEP.

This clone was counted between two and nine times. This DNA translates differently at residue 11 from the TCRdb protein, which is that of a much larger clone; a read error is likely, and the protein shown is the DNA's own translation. The CDR3 coding sequence is TGTGCCTGTGACTTAGTCACTGGAAGAGGGGCTTTGTATGCCGATAAACTCATCTTT. Translated: CACDLVTGRGALYADKLIF. This chain uses TRDV2 with TRDJ1; tentative D call: TRDD3 (5 bases). This CDR3 region has 19 residues. Germline loops: CDR1 GEAIGNYY, CDR2 EKD. Trimming took off 3 bases at V and 3 bases at J, with 28 bases between the two ends.

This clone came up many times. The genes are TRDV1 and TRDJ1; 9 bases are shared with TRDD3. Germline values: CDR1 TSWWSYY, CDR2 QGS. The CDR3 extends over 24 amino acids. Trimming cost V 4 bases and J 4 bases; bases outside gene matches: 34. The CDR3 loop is CALGAPGSPVLGDPLHRGYDKLIF. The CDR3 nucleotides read TGTGCTCTTGGGGCCCCTGGGAGCCCTGTACTGGGGGACCCCCTACATCGGGGTTACGATAAACTCATCTTT.

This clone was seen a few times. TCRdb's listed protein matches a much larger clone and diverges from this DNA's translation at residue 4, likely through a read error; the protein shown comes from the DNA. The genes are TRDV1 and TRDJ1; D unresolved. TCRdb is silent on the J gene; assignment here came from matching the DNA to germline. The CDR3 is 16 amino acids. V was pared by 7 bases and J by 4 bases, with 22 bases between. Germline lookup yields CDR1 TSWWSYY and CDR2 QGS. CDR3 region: CALVIRPVRNGDKLIF. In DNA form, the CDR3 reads TGTGCTCTTGTGATAAGACCCGTTAGGAACGGCGATAAACTCATCTTT.

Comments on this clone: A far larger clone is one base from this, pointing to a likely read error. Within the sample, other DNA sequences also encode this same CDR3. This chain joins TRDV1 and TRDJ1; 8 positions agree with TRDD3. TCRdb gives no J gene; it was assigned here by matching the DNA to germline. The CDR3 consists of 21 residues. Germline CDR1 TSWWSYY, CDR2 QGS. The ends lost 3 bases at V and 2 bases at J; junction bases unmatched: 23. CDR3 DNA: TGTGCTCTTGGGGATGGTTATAGACAGGGATACGGCTTTTATTTGACCGATAAACTCATCTTT. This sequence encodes CALGDGYRQGYGFYLTDKLIF.

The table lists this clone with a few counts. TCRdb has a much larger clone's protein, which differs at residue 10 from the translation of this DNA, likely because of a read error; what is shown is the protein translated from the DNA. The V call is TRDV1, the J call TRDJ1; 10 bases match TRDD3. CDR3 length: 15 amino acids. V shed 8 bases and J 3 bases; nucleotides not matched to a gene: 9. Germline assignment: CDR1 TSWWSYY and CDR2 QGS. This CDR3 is CALSWGIQDPDKLIF. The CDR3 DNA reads TGTGCTCTTTCTTGGGGGATACAGGACCCCGATAAACTCATCTTT.

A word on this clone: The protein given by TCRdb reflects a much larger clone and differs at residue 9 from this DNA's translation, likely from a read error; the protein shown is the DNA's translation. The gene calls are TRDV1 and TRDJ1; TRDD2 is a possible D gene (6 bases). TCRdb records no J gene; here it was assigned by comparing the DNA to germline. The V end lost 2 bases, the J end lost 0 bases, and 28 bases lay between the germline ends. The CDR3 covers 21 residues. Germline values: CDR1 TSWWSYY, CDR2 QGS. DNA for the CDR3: TGTGCTCTTGGGGAAAAGGCCTTCCAACACCTAGTACTCCTTCACACCGATAAACTCATCTTT. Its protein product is CALGEKAFQHLVLLHTDKLIF.

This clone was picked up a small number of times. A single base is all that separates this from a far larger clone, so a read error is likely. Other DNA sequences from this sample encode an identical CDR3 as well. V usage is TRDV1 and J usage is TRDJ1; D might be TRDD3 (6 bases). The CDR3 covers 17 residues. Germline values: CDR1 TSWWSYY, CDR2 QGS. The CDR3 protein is CALGEVNGGPYTDKLIF. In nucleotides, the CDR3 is TGTGCCCTTGGGGAAGTGAATGGGGGTCCCTACACCGATAAACTCATCTTT.

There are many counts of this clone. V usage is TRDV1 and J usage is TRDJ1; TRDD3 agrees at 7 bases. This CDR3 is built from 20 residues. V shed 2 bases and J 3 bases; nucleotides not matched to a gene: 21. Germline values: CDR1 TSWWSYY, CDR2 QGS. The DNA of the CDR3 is TGTGCTCTTGGGGAAAAGGTGGTGGGCCTCGGATACGCGCGGGCCGATAAACTCATCTTT. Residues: CALGEKVVGLGYARADKLIF.

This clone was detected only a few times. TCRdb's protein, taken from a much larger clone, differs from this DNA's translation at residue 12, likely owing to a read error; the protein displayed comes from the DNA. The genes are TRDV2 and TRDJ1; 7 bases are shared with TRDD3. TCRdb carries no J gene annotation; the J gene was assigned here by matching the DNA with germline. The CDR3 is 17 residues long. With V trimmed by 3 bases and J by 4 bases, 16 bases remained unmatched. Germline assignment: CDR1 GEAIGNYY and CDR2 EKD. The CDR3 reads CACDSVLGIPSSDKLIF. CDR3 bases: TGTGCCTGTGACTCGGTACTGGGGATCCCTTCGAGCGATAAACTCATCTTT.

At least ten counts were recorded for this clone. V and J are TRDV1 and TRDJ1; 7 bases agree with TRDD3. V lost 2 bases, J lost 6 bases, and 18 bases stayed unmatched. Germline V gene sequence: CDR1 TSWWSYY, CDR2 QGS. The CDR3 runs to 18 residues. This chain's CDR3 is CALGEGEVRSGIQHKLIF. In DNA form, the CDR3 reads TGTGCTCTTGGGGAAGGTGAGGTACGGAGTGGGATACAACATAAACTCATCTTT.

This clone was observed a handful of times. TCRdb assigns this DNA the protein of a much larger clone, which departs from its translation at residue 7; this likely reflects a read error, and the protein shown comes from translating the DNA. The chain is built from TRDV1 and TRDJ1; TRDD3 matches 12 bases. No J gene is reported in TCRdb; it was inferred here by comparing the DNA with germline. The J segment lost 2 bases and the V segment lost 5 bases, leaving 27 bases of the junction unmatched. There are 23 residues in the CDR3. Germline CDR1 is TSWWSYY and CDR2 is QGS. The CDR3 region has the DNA TGTGCTCTTGGGAGAAGGATAGTTACCCGAAAACTGGGGGATACTCCCAGTACCGATAAACTCATCTTT. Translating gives CALGRRIVTRKLGDTPSTDKLIF.